This T cell receptor (beta chain) was sequenced for a study of Ad26.COV2.S vaccination and SARS-CoV-2 variants. Across the study: Sample donor was a member of the COV1001 Ad26.COV2.S trial arm.

Overall study findings and caveats: There was reportedly substantial breadth in spike-specific CD8+ and CD4+ T cell responses after vaccination.

Produced via immunoSEQ multiplex PCR; TCRdb's table is partial and in-frame only. The table shows around 300,000 clones, with roughly nine tenths occurring only once. Germline V CDR1 and CDR2: LGHNA, YNFKEQ. There are 17 residues in the CDR3. V gave up 5 bases and J gave up 8 bases, with 27 bases separating them. Treatment reported: around 19 received Ad26.COV2.S at low or high dose, single or two shots; roughly 5 received placebo; per-sample allocation not given. It was on day 63 after the first vaccine or placebo injection that samples were taken. Of note for this clone: Its target is not known.

The sequencing here drew on peripheral blood, taken in a trial of Ad26.COV2.S vaccine versus placebo. The sequence derives from a person aged 18-65 years who received the Ad26.COV2.S COVID-19 vaccine or a placebo. The gene calls are TRBV4-2 and TRBJ1-2; possibly TRBD1 for D (5 bases). The CDR3 protein is CASSEIGARFQLYGYTF. In DNA, the CDR3 is TGTGCCAGCAGCGAAATCGGGGCTAGGTTTCAGTTGTACGGCTACACCTTC.